This TCR beta chain was profiled in a study of PD-1 blockade in classical Hodgkin lymphoma. As for the study in general: Nivolumab 3 mg/kg was given intravenously every 2 weeks. Study-wide results and caveats: Relapsed/refractory patients reportedly had the lowest baseline TCR diversity, below newly diagnosed patients, who were below healthy donors. While CD8+ TCR diversity did not rise significantly by C4D1, CD4+ TCR diversity did.

Described time point: cycle 4 day 1 (C4D1), after five to seven weeks of nivolumab. Each patient relapsed following autologous stem cell transplantation, and prior brentuximab vedotin exposure differed. This clone occurred many times. Its antigen is unidentified. Here immunoSEQ multiplex PCR was the method, and the copy in TCRdb shows in-frame clones only, minus some. This table has 75,000 to 95,000 clones, approximately 83% appearing once. Material: peripheral blood mononuclear cells (PBMCs), obtained before the fourth cycle of nivolumab. The sequence came from a human donor with classical Hodgkin lymphoma.

CDR3 nucleotide sequence: TGCGCCAGCAGTCAGGGTTTGGGATGGGATGAGCAGTTCTTC. Protein product: CASSQGLGWDEQFF. V and J are TRBV5-1 and TRBJ2-1; D might be TRBD1 (5 bases). Trimming left V 5 bases short and J 8 bases short, with 17 bases between. CDR3 length: 14 residues. Germline lookup yields CDR1 SGHRS and CDR2 YFSETQ.